This T cell receptor (beta chain) was observed in a study of regulatory T cells in long-lasting Graves disease. The overall study: Patients met the persistent Graves' disease definition after over 5 years of antithyroid drugs with positive TSH receptor antibodies. Whole-study results and caveats: Persistent patients shared more public clonotypes (around 3,000) than new patients (966).

The germline gives CDR1 MNHNS, CDR2 SASEGT. The CDR3 totals 16 residues. V lost 6 bases, J lost 3 bases, and 15 bases lay in between. About this clonotype itself: Its antigen is not identified.

Time point defined: persistent/refractory GD, antithyroid drugs over 5 years with positive TRAb. Isolated PBMC RNA provided the starting material for the TCR library. American Thyroid Association guidelines were used to diagnose Graves' disease. The authors built TCR beta libraries using iRepertoire HTBI primers and Arm-PCR of CDR3 regions. From the multiplex PCR reads, TCRdb called clonotypes with MiXCR, one entry per CDR3 protein. The sample contains roughly 490,000 distinct CDR3 sequences, approximately 23% of which appear only once. Here the sequenced sample was peripheral blood mononuclear cells (PBMCs), taken when the disease was refractory, from a patient treated with antithyroid drugs. The V call is TRBV6-1, the J call TRBJ1-6; D is unclear. The receptor comes from a female donor with Graves disease. The CDR3: CASSHERPGYNSPLHF. CDR3 DNA: TGTGCCAGCAGCCACGAACGACCGGGCTATAATTCACCCCTCCACTTT.